The 26 T cell receptor beta chains listed next were all sequenced from one sample in a study of blood T cell repertoires in COVID-19. Only in-frame clones appear in the TCRdb table, and some are missing; sequencing was by immunoSEQ multiplex PCR. This sample carries almost 50,000 clones, around 65% of them seen once, and the ten largest clones take around 10%. Material: peripheral blood. These receptors were taken from a woman in her seventies with acute or convalescent COVID-19.

The V and J genes are TRBV5-1 and TRBJ2-7, with 7 bases matching TRBD2. Per the germline V gene, CDR1 is SGHRS and CDR2 is YFSETQ. V lost 6 bases to trimming and J lost 0 bases; unmatched junction nucleotides: 12. CDR3 size: 16 residues. CDR3 sequence (DNA): TGCGCCAGCAAGTTGGGGAGCGGGATTAGCTCCTACGAGCAGTACTTC. Translation: CASKLGSGISSYEQYF.

This clone showed up just once. This chain connects TRBV6-1 to TRBJ2-3; D is undetermined. CDR1 and CDR2 from the germline V gene are MNHNS and SASEGT. The length of the CDR3 is 14 residues. Trimming shortened V by 2 bases and J by 3 bases, and 9 bases separated the two germline ends. The CDR3 sequence: CASSESWATDTQYF. CDR3 sequence (DNA): TGTGCCAGCAGTGAAAGTTGGGCGACAGATACGCAGTATTTT.

The gene calls are TRBV5-1 and TRBJ1-2; D is unresolved. V shed 5 bases and J shed 0 bases, with 11 bases lying between them. This CDR3 spans 14 amino acids. Germline CDR1 SGHRS, CDR2 YFSETQ. The CDR3 spells CASSETEANYGYTF. CDR3 coding DNA: TGCGCCAGCAGTGAAACAGAAGCTAACTATGGCTACACCTTC.

This clone was observed a handful of times. The chain combines TRBV29-1 with TRBJ2-5, with 10 bases aligning to TRBD2. Per germline, CDR1 SQVTM and CDR2 ANQGSEA. The CDR3 covers 16 residues. J was trimmed by 4 bases and V by 0 bases; bases with no gene match: 8. CDR3 sequence reads: CSVEDQERGGRETQYF. The CDR3 nucleotides read TGCAGCGTTGAAGATCAGGAGCGGGGGGGCCGAGAGACCCAGTACTTC.

The rearrangement links TRBV19 to TRBJ1-4; D is perhaps TRBD1 (6 bases). The CDR3 covers 14 residues. V was clipped by 6 bases and J by 7 bases, with 15 bases between them. Germline V CDR1 and CDR2: LNHDA, SQIVND (reference sequence). This chain's CDR3 is CASSTGRGSEKLFF. CDR3 coding DNA: TGTGCCAGTAGCACAGGCAGGGGTAGTGAAAAACTGTTTTTT. Complete variable domain (other parts from reference TRBV19 and TRBJ1-4): DGGITQSPKYLFRKEGQNVTLSCEQNLNHDAMYWYRQDPGQGLRLIYYSQIVNDFQKGDIAEGYSVSREKKESFPLTVTSAQKNPTAFYLCASSTGRGSEKLFFGSGTQLSVL.

The rearrangement joins TRBV10-3 to TRBJ2-3, with a tentative D call TRBD2 (6 bases). The CDR3 length is 12 residues. Germline V lookup: CDR1 ENHRY, CDR2 SYGVKD. Trimming removed 2 bases from V and 13 bases from J, with 13 bases in between. CDR3 coding DNA: TGTGCCATCAGTGAGGCCGGGAGCCAGGAGTATTTT. It codes for CAISEAGSQEYF.

The chain links TRBV29-1 to TRBJ2-7; TRBD1 is a possible D gene (5 bases). Germline CDR1 SQVTM, CDR2 ANQGSEA. The CDR3 loop spans 13 amino acids. The V end lost 7 bases, the J end lost 7 bases, and 20 bases lay between the germline ends. DNA of the CDR3: TGCAGCGCGAGGACAATTACCCTGGGGGAGCAGTACTTC. This codes for CSARTITLGEQYF.

The J gene is TRBJ2-1, the V gene TRBV7-2; 9 bases fit TRBD1. The CDR3 sequence is 16 residues long. V shed 5 bases and J 0 bases; nucleotides not matched to a gene: 5. Germline CDR1 is SGHTA and CDR2 is FQGNSA. This CDR3 is CASSVQGASSYNEQFF. The CDR3 DNA reads as TGTGCCAGCAGCGTACAGGGGGCCAGCTCCTACAATGAGCAGTTCTTC.

This chain connects TRBV5-1 to TRBJ2-2; 7 positions agree with TRBD2. V shed 0 bases and J 2 bases; nucleotides not matched to a gene: 4. Germline lookup yields CDR1 SGHRS and CDR2 YFSETQ. CDR3 length: 16 residues. The CDR3 here is CASSLEGGSNTGELFF. DNA for the CDR3: TGCGCCAGCAGCTTGGAAGGCGGGAGTAACACCGGGGAGCTGTTTTTT. The complete variable domain, with remaining parts taken from reference TRBV5-1 and TRBJ2-2, reads KAGVTQTPRYLIKTRGQQVTLSCSPISGHRSVSWYQQTPGQGLQFLFEYFSETQRNKGNFPGRFSGRQFSNSRSEMNVSTLELGDSALYLCASSLEGGSNTGELFFGEGSRLTVL.

V and J are TRBV19 and TRBJ1-3; D is uncertain. Germline values: CDR1 LNHDA, CDR2 SQIVND (reference sequence). CDR3 size: 14 residues. Trimming stripped 9 bases from V and 0 bases from J, with 12 bases between. In nucleotides, the CDR3 is TGTGCCAGCGCATGGGAGGCCTCTGGAAACACCATATATTTT. Translating it yields CASAWEASGNTIYF. The complete variable domain, with remaining parts taken from reference TRBV19 and TRBJ1-3, reads DGGITQSPKYLFRKEGQNVTLSCEQNLNHDAMYWYRQDPGQGLRLIYYSQIVNDFQKGDIAEGYSVSREKKESFPLTVTSAQKNPTAFYLCASAWEASGNTIYFGEGSWLTVV.

This chain links TRBV6-5 with TRBJ1-6, with unresolved D. This CDR3 comprises 15 residues. V shed 0 bases and J shed 9 bases, with 12 bases lying between them. Per germline, CDR1 MNHEY and CDR2 SVGAGI. CDR3 region: CASSYSRQAGSPLHF. For the CDR3, the DNA is TGTGCCAGCAGTTACTCTCGGCAGGCTGGTTCACCCCTCCACTTT.

The rearrangement uses TRBV28 and TRBJ2-7; perhaps TRBD2 as D (5 bases). The germline V and J ends were trimmed by 7 bases and 4 bases, with 17 bases remaining between them. Germline V lookup: CDR1 MDHEN, CDR2 SYDVKM. The length of the CDR3 is 14 residues. The DNA for the CDR3 is TGTGCCAGCACTTTTCCGGACTCTCAGTACGAGCAGTACTTC. Translating it yields CASTFPDSQYEQYF.

The chain links TRBV2 to TRBJ2-2, with 11 bases matching TRBD1. Trimming removed 3 bases from V and 6 bases from J; junction bases left unmatched: 0. CDR1 SNHLY and CDR2 FYNNEI come from the germline V gene. This CDR3 is built from 14 residues. The CDR3 region is CASSEGQGAGELFF. For the CDR3, the DNA is TGTGCCAGCAGTGAGGGACAGGGGGCCGGGGAGCTGTTTTTT.

The rearrangement joins TRBV4-2 to TRBJ2-5; the D gene is possibly TRBD2 (7 bases). The V and J ends lost 2 bases and 1 base respectively, with 14 bases between them. Germline assignment: CDR1 LGHNA and CDR2 YNFKEQ. The CDR3 extends over 16 amino acids. The CDR3 loop reads CASSQHGGPIQETQYF. CDR3 bases: TGTGCCAGCAGCCAACACGGGGGGCCCATCCAAGAGACCCAGTACTTC.

This clone was picked up many times. This rearrangement joins TRBV2 to TRBJ2-5, with 8 bases fitting TRBD2. The trim removed 6 bases at V and 5 bases at J, leaving 8 bases unmatched. The CDR3 covers 14 residues. Germline V gives CDR1 SNHLY, CDR2 FYNNEI. CDR3 nucleotide sequence: TGTGCCAGCAGATCCGGGGGGGAACCGGAGACCCAGTACTTC. This gives the protein CASRSGGEPETQYF. Complete variable domain (other parts from reference TRBV2 and TRBJ2-5): EPEVTQTPSHQVTQMGQEVILRCVPISNHLYFYWYRQILGQKVEFLVSFYNNEISEKSEIFDDQFSVERPDGSNFTLKIRSTKLEDSAMYFCASRSGGEPETQYFGPGTRLLVL.

The chain carries TRBV28 and TRBJ2-7, with 7 bases identical to TRBD2. The CDR3 is made up of 13 amino acids. Trimming at V came to 10 bases and at J to 2 bases, leaving 8 bases not matched to a gene. The V gene's germline CDR1 is MDHEN and CDR2 SYDVKM. The CDR3 reads CATRTRGTYEQYF. In nucleotides, the CDR3 is TGTGCCACCCGGACTAGGGGAACCTACGAGCAGTACTTC.

The chain recombines TRBV19 with TRBJ2-5, with a weak D call TRBD2 (5 bases). Germline lookup yields CDR1 LNHDA and CDR2 SQIVND (reference sequence). V lost 3 bases to trimming and J lost 5 bases, with 10 bases between them. The CDR3 is made up of 13 amino acids. CDR3 sequence: CASSIEGRETQYF. The CDR3 DNA reads TGTGCCAGTAGTATTGAGGGAAGGGAGACCCAGTACTTC.

This clone was counted between two and nine times. V gene TRBV5-5 combines with J gene TRBJ1-2; 7 bases are a match to TRBD1. CDR1 and CDR2 from the germline V gene are SGHKS and YYEKEE (reference sequence). V shed 3 bases and J 7 bases; nucleotides not matched to a gene: 9. The CDR3 covers 14 residues. This chain's CDR3 is CASSSQTGEGGYTF. Written as DNA, the CDR3 is TGTGCCAGCAGCTCCCAAACAGGGGAAGGTGGCTACACCTTC.

This clone was observed a handful of times. V usage is TRBV5-6 and J usage is TRBJ2-5; D is perhaps TRBD1 (6 bases). CDR3 size: 13 residues. V was cut by 2 bases and J by 4 bases, with 9 bases left in between. Germline V lookup: CDR1 SGHDT, CDR2 YYEEEE. This CDR3 is CASSFARGETQYF. The CDR3 DNA sequence: TGTGCCAGCAGCTTTGCCAGGGGAGAGACCCAGTACTTC. The full variable domain, its missing parts supplied by reference TRBV5-6 and TRBJ2-5, is DAGVTQSPTHLIKTRGQQVTLRCSPKSGHDTVSWYQQALGQGPQFIFQYYEEEERQRGNFPDRFSGHQFPNYSSELNVNALLLGDSALYLCASSFARGETQYFGPGTRLLVL.

This chain uses TRBV19 with TRBJ1-5; 7 positions match TRBD1. The germline CDR1 and CDR2 sequences are LNHDA and SQIVND (reference sequence). CDR3 length: 16 amino acids. V lost 3 bases and J lost 4; bases outside the gene matches: 9. CDR3 DNA: TGTGCCAGTAGTATGGAGAGACAGGGTTGGAATCAGCCCCAGCATTTT. The encoded protein is CASSMERQGWNQPQHF.

The chain recombines TRBV19 with TRBJ1-5, with unresolved D. Germline V gives CDR1 LNHDA, CDR2 SQIVND (reference sequence). Trimming took 3 bases from V and 0 from J, leaving 9 bases between them. This CDR3 has 15 residues. DNA of the CDR3: TGTGCCAGTAGTATTACAACAGATAGCAATCAGCCCCAGCATTTT. Its protein is CASSITTDSNQPQHF.

This sequence joins TRBV28 and TRBJ2-1; tentatively, D is TRBD2 (6 bases). This CDR3 has 15 residues. V lost 3 bases to trimming and J lost 8 bases, with 17 bases between them. The germline V gene has CDR1 MDHEN and CDR2 SYDVKM. CDR3 bases: TGTGCCAGCAGTTTTTATGGACTATTTATCTATGAGCAGTTCTTC. Translating gives CASSFYGLFIYEQFF. Combining the CDR3 with reference TRBV28 and TRBJ2-1 gives the whole variable domain DVKVTQSSRYLVKRTGEKVFLECVQDMDHENMFWYRQDPGLGLRLIYFSYDVKMKEKGDIPEGYSVSREKKERFSLILESASTNQTSMYLCASSFYGLFIYEQFFGPGTRLTVL.

This clone appeared a single time. The chain recombines TRBV6-2 or TRBV6-3 with TRBJ2-1; 11 nucleotides agree with TRBD2. The CDR3 has 17 residues. The V gene end was trimmed by 5 bases and the J gene end by 0 bases; junction bases not matched to a gene: 6. The germline V gene has CDR1 MNHEY and CDR2 SVGEGT. In nucleotides, the CDR3 is TGTGCCAGCAGTGACCCTAGCGGGAGGAGCTCCTACAATGAGCAGTTCTTC. Its protein product is CASSDPSGRSSYNEQFF.

This chain connects TRBV19 to TRBJ2-7; D unresolved. The germline gives CDR1 LNHDA, CDR2 SQIVND (reference sequence). The ends were cut back, 1 base at V and 4 bases at J, with 8 bases in the middle. This CDR3 spans 13 amino acids. The CDR3 nucleotides are TGTGCCAGTAGTATAGGGGCAACGTACGAGCAGTACTTC. Its translation is CASSIGATYEQYF.

The chain recombines TRBV6-5 with TRBJ2-1, with a tentative D call TRBD2 (5 bases). Germline lookup yields CDR1 MNHEY and CDR2 SVGAGI. The V end was cut by 4 bases, the J end by 6 bases, with 16 bases between. CDR3 size: 15 residues. CDR3 in amino acids: CASSSGFGVGNEQFF. CDR3 sequence (DNA): TGTGCCAGCAGTTCGGGGTTTGGGGTAGGCAATGAGCAGTTCTTC.

The chain uses TRBV3-1 (or the pseudogene TRBV3-2) and TRBJ1-5, with 7 positions matching TRBD1. The CDR3 loop spans 11 amino acids. After removal of 7 bases from V and 7 bases from J, the junction contained 1 base not matched to a gene. Germline V gene lookup returns CDR1 LGHDT and CDR2 YNNKEL (reference sequence). The CDR3 sequence: CASTGGQPQHF. The CDR3 DNA sequence: TGTGCCAGCACAGGGGGGCAGCCCCAGCATTTT.